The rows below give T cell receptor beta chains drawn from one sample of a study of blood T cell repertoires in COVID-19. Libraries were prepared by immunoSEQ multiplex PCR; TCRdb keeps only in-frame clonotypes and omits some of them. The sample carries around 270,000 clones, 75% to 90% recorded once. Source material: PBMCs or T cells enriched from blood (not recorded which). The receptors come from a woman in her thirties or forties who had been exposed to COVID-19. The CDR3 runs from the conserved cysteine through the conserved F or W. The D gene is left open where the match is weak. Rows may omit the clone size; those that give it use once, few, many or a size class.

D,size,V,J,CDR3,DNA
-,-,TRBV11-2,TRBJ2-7,CASSSTGYEQYF,TGTGCCAGCAGCAGCACAGGCTACGAGCAGTACTTC
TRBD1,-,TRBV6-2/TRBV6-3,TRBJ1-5,CASSRGQAYSNQPQHF,TGTGCCAGCAGCCGGGGACAGGCATATAGCAATCAGCCCCAGCATTTT
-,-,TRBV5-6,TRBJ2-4,CASSLGGGNIQYF,TGTGCCAGCAGCTTGGGGGGCGGAAACATTCAGTACTTC
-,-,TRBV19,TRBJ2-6,CASRAGGSGANVLTF,TGTGCCAGTAGGGCCGGAGGGTCGGGGGCCAACGTCCTGACTTTC
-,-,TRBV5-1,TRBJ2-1,CASSFVAGWYNEQFF,TGTGCCAGCAGCTTCGTGGCGGGATGGTACAATGAGCAGTTCTTC
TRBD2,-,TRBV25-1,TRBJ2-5,CASSSSRGGKETQYF,TGTGCCAGCAGCTCTTCCCGGGGGGGAAAAGAGACCCAGTACTTC
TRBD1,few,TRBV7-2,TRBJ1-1,CASSIRATGMNTEAFF,TGTGCCAGCAGCATCCGAGCGACAGGGATGAACACTGAAGCTTTCTTT
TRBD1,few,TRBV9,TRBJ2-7,CASSVSGGIAYEQYF,TGTGCCAGCAGCGTATCAGGGGGCATCGCCTACGAGCAGTACTTC
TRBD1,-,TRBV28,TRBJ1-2,CASIGGQGSNYGYTF,TGTGCCAGCATCGGAGGACAGGGGAGTAACTATGGCTACACCTTC
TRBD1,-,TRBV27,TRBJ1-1,CASSLLGTGGRRTEAFF,TGTGCCAGCAGTTTACTTGGCACAGGGGGCCGTAGGACTGAAGCTTTCTTT
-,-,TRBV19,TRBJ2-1,CASSKGVYNEQFF,TGTGCCAGTAGTAAAGGGGTCTACAATGAGCAGTTCTTC
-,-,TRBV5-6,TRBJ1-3,CASSLTGAGNTIYF,TGTGCCAGCAGCCTGACGGGTGCTGGAAACACCATATATTTT
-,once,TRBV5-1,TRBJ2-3,CASSLGGHTDTQYF,TGTGCCAGCAGCTTGGGAGGACACACAGATACGCAGTATTTT
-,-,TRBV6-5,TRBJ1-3,CASKQGGPGNTIYF,TGTGCCAGCAAACAGGGTGGGCCTGGAAACACCATATATTTT
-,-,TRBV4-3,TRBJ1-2,CASSQEVGGGYTF,TGCGCCAGCAGCCAAGAGGTAGGGGGTGGCTACACCTTC
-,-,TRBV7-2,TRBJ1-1,CASSLLAVGAFF,TGTGCCAGCAGCTTATTAGCGGTAGGAGCTTTCTTT
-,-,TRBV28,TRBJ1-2,CASSLNIPFGYTF,TGTGCCAGCAGTTTGAACATCCCTTTTGGCTACACCTTC
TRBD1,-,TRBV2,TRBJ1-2,CASSVDRTGGGYTF,TGTGCCAGCAGCGTCGATAGGACAGGGGGTGGCTACACCTTC
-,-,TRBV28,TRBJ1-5,CASRGALSNQPQHF,TGTGCCAGCCGGGGAGCCCTTAGCAATCAGCCCCAGCATTTT
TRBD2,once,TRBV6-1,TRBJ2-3,CASSERRPGGGDTQYF,TGTGCCAGCAGTGAAAGGAGGCCGGGAGGTGGAGATACGCAGTATTTT